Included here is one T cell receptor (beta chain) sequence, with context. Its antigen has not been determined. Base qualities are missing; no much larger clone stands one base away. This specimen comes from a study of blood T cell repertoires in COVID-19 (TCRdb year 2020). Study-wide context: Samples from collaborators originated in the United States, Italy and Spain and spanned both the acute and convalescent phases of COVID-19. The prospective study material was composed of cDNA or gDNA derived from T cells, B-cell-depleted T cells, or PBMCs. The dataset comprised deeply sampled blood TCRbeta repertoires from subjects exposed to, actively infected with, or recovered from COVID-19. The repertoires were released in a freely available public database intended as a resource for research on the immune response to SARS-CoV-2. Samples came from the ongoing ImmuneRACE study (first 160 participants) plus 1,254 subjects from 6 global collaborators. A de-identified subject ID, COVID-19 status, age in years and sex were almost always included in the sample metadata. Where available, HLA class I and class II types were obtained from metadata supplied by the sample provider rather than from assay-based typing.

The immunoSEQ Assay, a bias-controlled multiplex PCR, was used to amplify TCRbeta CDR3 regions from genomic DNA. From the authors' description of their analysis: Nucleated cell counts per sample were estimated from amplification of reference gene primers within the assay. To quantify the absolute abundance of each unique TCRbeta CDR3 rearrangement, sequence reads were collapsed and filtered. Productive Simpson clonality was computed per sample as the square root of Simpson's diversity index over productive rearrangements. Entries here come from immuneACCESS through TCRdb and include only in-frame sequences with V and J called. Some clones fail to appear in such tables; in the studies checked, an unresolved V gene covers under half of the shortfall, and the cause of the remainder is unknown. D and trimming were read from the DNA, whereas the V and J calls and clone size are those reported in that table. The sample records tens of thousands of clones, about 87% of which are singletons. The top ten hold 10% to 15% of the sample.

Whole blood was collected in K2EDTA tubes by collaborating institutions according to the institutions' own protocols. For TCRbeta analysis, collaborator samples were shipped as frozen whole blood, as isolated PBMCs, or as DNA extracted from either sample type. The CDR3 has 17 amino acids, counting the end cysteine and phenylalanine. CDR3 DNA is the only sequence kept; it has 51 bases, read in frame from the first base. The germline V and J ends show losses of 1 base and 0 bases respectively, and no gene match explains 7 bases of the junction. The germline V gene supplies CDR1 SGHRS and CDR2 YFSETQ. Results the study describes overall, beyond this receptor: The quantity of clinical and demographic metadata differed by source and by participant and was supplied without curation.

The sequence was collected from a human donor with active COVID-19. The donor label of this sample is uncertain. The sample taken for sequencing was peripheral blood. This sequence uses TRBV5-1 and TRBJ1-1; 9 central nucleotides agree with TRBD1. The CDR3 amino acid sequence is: CASSLSRTGELNTEAFF. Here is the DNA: TGCGCCAGCAGCTTGAGCAGGACAGGGGAATTGAACACTGAAGCTTTCTTT.